The 24 T cell receptor beta chains below come from one sample, sequenced in a study of blood T cell repertoires in COVID-19. Sequenced by immunoSEQ multiplex PCR; TCRdb stores in-frame clones only, minus some. The sample has around 170,000 clones, 85% to 95% seen once; the top ten hold about 0.54%. Sequenced: peripheral blood. The receptors derive from a man aged 50 or older with acute or convalescent COVID-19.

V usage is TRBV24-1 and J usage is TRBJ1-2; the D is unclear. This CDR3 region has 14 residues. Germline CDR1 KGHDR, CDR2 SFDVKD. Trimming stripped 1 base from V and 7 bases from J, with 12 bases between. The CDR3 bases are TGTGCCACCAGTGATTTATCGGGGAGTTCTGGCTACACCTTC. This translates into CATSDLSGSSGYTF.

The gene calls are TRBV6-5 and TRBJ1-1; 8 nucleotides agree with TRBD1. CDR1 and CDR2 from the germline V gene are MNHEY and SVGAGI. The CDR3 contains 14 residues. The V and J ends lost 2 bases and 4 bases, in that order; junction bases with no gene match: 3. The CDR3 DNA reads TGTGCCAGCAGTTACGACAGGGGAGGCACTGAAGCTTTCTTT. It translates to CASSYDRGGTEAFF.

This clone was seen once. The rearrangement uses TRBV6-6 and TRBJ2-1, with 7 nucleotides matching TRBD1. CDR1 and CDR2 from the germline V gene are MNHNY and SVGAGI (reference sequence). This CDR3 region has 16 residues. The V and J ends lost 0 bases and 9 bases, in that order; junction bases with no gene match: 11. The CDR3 protein is CASSYSRDSSRIEQFF. As DNA, the CDR3 is TGTGCCAGCAGTTACTCCAGGGACAGCAGTAGAATTGAGCAGTTCTTC.

The chain links TRBV18 to TRBJ1-4; TRBD1 matches at 7 bases. CDR3 length equals 15 residues. In germline, CDR1 is KGHSH, CDR2 LQKENI. J lost 1 base, V lost 3 bases, and 2 bases had no gene match. As DNA, the CDR3 is TGTGCCAGCTCACCGAACAGGGGAACTAATGAAAAACTGTTTTTT. This codes for CASSPNRGTNEKLFF.

This chain connects TRBV4-1 to TRBJ1-4, with 8 nucleotides matching TRBD1. Germline trimming cut 1 base from V and 10 bases from J; bases unmatched to any gene: 8. CDR1 is MGHRA, CDR2 YSYEKL, per germline. The CDR3 spans 15 residues. CDR3 DNA: TGCGCCAGCAGCCAAGTACACACAGGGGGAGGAAAACTGTTTTTT. Translated: CASSQVHTGGGKLFF.

This clone was picked up one time. V is TRBV6-5 and J is TRBJ1-1; D is perhaps TRBD1 (5 bases). Germline V gives CDR1 MNHEY, CDR2 SVGAGI. The V gene lost 6 bases and the J gene lost 1 base, with 12 bases spanning the gap. CDR3 length equals 14 residues. The CDR3: CASSQGRANTEAFF. For the CDR3, the DNA is TGTGCCAGCAGCCAGGGAAGGGCGAACACTGAAGCTTTCTTT.

This sequence joins TRBV11-2 and TRBJ2-1, with D perhaps matching TRBD2 (6 bases). Trimming took 6 bases from V and 6 from J, leaving 6 bases between them. The CDR3 extends over 11 amino acids. Germline V gene lookup returns CDR1 SGHAT and CDR2 FQNNGV. The CDR3, as DNA: TGTGCCAGCAGTAGCGGCAATGAGCAGTTCTTC. This gives the protein CASSSGNEQFF.

The genes are TRBV15 and TRBJ2-6; 13 bases match TRBD2. CDR1 and CDR2 (germline): LNHNV, YYDKDF (reference sequence). The J segment lost 1 base and the V segment lost 3 bases, leaving 0 bases of the junction unmatched. There are 17 residues in the CDR3. CDR3 residues: CATSRGLAGSGANVLTF. Here the CDR3 DNA reads TGTGCCACCAGCAGGGGACTAGCGGGGTCTGGGGCCAACGTCCTGACTTTC.

The rearrangement joins TRBV2 to TRBJ1-6; D perhaps matches TRBD1 (6 bases). This CDR3 contains 15 residues. Germline lookup yields CDR1 SNHLY and CDR2 FYNNEI. V lost 2 bases, J lost 5 bases, and 10 bases lay in between. The CDR3 DNA reads TGTGCCAGCAGTGAAATGGGGGCCGATAATTCACCCCTCCACTTT. Its protein is CASSEMGADNSPLHF.

CDR3 amino acids: CASSPWVGGDVPWGYSYEQYF. The CDR3 DNA reads TGTGCCAGCAGTCCATGGGTCGGGGGAGATGTCCCCTGGGGGTACTCCTACGAGCAGTACTTC. The chain links TRBV27 to TRBJ2-7; D may be TRBD2 (6 bases). V was pared by 5 bases and J by 0 bases, with 32 bases between. The CDR3 runs 21 residues. Germline-derived CDR1 and CDR2 are MNHEY and SMNVEV (reference sequence).

J is TRBJ1-2 and V is TRBV10-1, with TRBD1 matching over 12 bases. The V gene end was trimmed by 6 bases and the J gene end by 6 bases; junction bases not matched to a gene: 11. The germline V gene has CDR1 WNHNN and CDR2 SYGVQD (reference sequence). This CDR3 is built from 16 residues. The CDR3 here is CASRDFIGTGGDGYTF. The CDR3 region has the DNA TGCGCCAGCAGGGATTTCATCGGGACAGGGGGCGATGGCTACACCTTC.

This chain connects TRBV11-3 to TRBJ2-3; 7 bases line up with TRBD2. Germline CDR1 SGHNT, CDR2 YENEEA. V trimming: 3 bases; J trimming: 0 bases; junction bases outside the gene matches: 3. The CDR3 has 15 amino acids. This chain's CDR3 is CASSFGRGSTDTQYF. The DNA for the CDR3 is TGTGCCAGCAGCTTTGGGCGGGGGAGCACAGATACGCAGTATTTT.

The V and J genes are TRBV27 and TRBJ1-6, with TRBD1 identical over 8 bases. Trimming took 4 bases from V and 7 from J; bases not matched to a gene: 6. This CDR3 comprises 15 residues. Germline V gene sequence: CDR1 MNHEY, CDR2 SMNVEV (reference sequence). The CDR3 DNA follows: TGTGCCAGCAGTTGGGGGGCAGGGGGCAATTCACCCCTCCACTTT. Translating gives CASSWGAGGNSPLHF.

V gene TRBV6-4 combines with J gene TRBJ2-3, with TRBD2 matching over 7 bases. The germline gives CDR1 MRHNA, CDR2 SNTAGT. J gave up 1 base and V 6 bases, and 4 bases lay outside the gene matches. This CDR3 contains 14 residues. CDR3: CASRSGTGTDTQYF. The CDR3 DNA is TGTGCCAGCAGGAGCGGGACCGGCACAGATACGCAGTATTTT.

This chain uses TRBV6-5 with TRBJ2-1, with a possible D match to TRBD2 (6 bases). The length of the CDR3 is 12 residues. Germline CDR1 reads MNHEY; CDR2 reads SVGAGI. Trimming left V 0 bases short and J 15 bases short, with 12 bases between. The CDR3 sequence is CASSYSTGGLFF. In DNA, the CDR3 is TGTGCCAGCAGTTACTCGACCGGGGGACTGTTCTTC.

This rearrangement joins TRBV27 to TRBJ1-6; 7 bases align to TRBD1. With V trimmed by 8 bases and J by 8 bases, 6 bases remained unmatched. The germline V gene has CDR1 MNHEY and CDR2 SMNVEV (reference sequence). CDR3 size: 13 residues. CDR3 amino acids: CASGRQGDSPLHF. The DNA of the CDR3 is TGTGCCAGCGGGAGACAGGGTGATTCACCCCTCCACTTT.

The V gene is TRBV28, the J gene TRBJ2-1, with D possibly being TRBD2 (6 bases). Germline V lookup: CDR1 MDHEN, CDR2 SYDVKM. V was cut by 5 bases and J by 6 bases, with 11 bases left in between. CDR3 size: 13 residues. The CDR3 protein is CASSPGLPNEQFF. The CDR3, as DNA: TGTGCCAGCAGTCCGGGACTCCCCAATGAGCAGTTCTTC. Complete variable domain (other parts from reference TRBV28 and TRBJ2-1): DVKVTQSSRYLVKRTGEKVFLECVQDMDHENMFWYRQDPGLGLRLIYFSYDVKMKEKGDIPEGYSVSREKKERFSLILESASTNQTSMYLCASSPGLPNEQFFGPGTRLTVL.

J is TRBJ1-6 and V is TRBV5-1, with TRBD1 identical over 7 bases. Germline trimming cut 3 bases from V and 7 bases from J; bases unmatched to any gene: 10. CDR1 and CDR2 from the germline V gene are SGHRS and YFSETQ. CDR3 length equals 16 residues. DNA for the CDR3: TGCGCCAGCAGCTCTGGTCTGGACAGGCTAAATTCACCCCTCCACTTT. Protein product: CASSSGLDRLNSPLHF.

This rearrangement joins TRBV28 to TRBJ2-7, with 9 bases that match TRBD1. The V gene's germline CDR1 is MDHEN and CDR2 SYDVKM. The CDR3 runs 14 residues. The V and J ends lost 0 bases and 4 bases, in that order; junction bases with no gene match: 1. The CDR3 sequence is CASSLWGTGYEQYV. CDR3 coding DNA: TGTGCCAGCAGTTTATGGGGGACAGGGTACGAGCAGTACGTC.

The chain has TRBV7-2 and TRBJ2-2, with D perhaps TRBD2 (6 bases). Germline V gene lookup returns CDR1 SGHTA and CDR2 FQGNSA. The V end lost 4 bases, the J end lost 9 bases, and 15 bases lay between the germline ends. CDR3 length: 14 residues. CDR3 protein: CASSSWTIQRELFF. The CDR3 nucleotides read TGTGCCAGCAGCTCCTGGACTATTCAGCGGGAGCTGTTTTTT.

The rearrangement joins TRBV27 to TRBJ1-4; 11 bases fit TRBD1. Germline V gene data show CDR1 as MNHEY and CDR2 as SMNVEV (reference sequence). The junction had 14 bases not matched to a gene; V was cut back by 6 bases and J by 8 bases. The CDR3 is 17 residues long. The CDR3 region is CASSQSRDRGLGEKLFF. CDR3 DNA: TGTGCCAGCAGCCAATCCCGGGACAGGGGGTTGGGAGAAAAACTGTTTTTT.

The V call is TRBV12-3 or TRBV12-4, the J call TRBJ1-6; TRBD1 is a possible D gene (6 bases). V was shortened by 7 bases and J by 11 bases, with 15 bases between the two germline ends. This CDR3 contains 13 residues. The CDR3 spells CASKKTGSTPLHF. CDR3 nucleotides: TGTGCCAGCAAAAAGACAGGCTCTACACCCCTCCACTTT.

This sequence joins TRBV6-6 and TRBJ2-2, with D unresolved. Germline V gene data show CDR1 as MNHNY and CDR2 as SVGAGI (reference sequence). V lost 5 bases, J lost 2 bases, and 12 bases lay in between. The CDR3 is 15 residues long. Here the CDR3 reads CASSRLQANTGELFF. In nucleotides, the CDR3 is TGTGCCAGCAGTCGTTTGCAGGCCAACACCGGGGAGCTGTTTTTT.

The rearrangement joins TRBV11-2 to TRBJ2-7, with 9 bases matching TRBD2. The CDR3 is made up of 19 amino acids. The germline gives CDR1 SGHAT, CDR2 FQNNGV. J was trimmed by 1 base and V by 6 bases; bases with no gene match: 19. The CDR3: CASRKRIWVAGAPSYEQYF. The CDR3 DNA reads TGTGCCAGCAGAAAAAGAATATGGGTAGCGGGAGCCCCGTCCTACGAGCAGTACTTC.